One sample yielded the 5 T cell receptor beta chains listed below, sequenced in a study of T cells after posttransplantation cyclophosphamide. Methotrexate plus calcineurin inhibitor accompanied controls' myeloablative marrow transplants; sampling was 1 year later. The method was immunoSEQ multiplex PCR; TCRdb's version includes in-frame clones alone and lacks a portion of them. Among about 21,000 clones listed, 80% to 90% were seen once. The sample here was PBMCs, taken 350 to 400 days after allogeneic stem cell transplant with calcineurin inhibitor and methotrexate. These TCRs come from a female patient aged 30 to 40 who received an allogeneic stem cell transplant from an unrelated donor, was CMV-positive, and had acute and chronic GVHD. The T cells may partly be graft donor cells.

This clone was found once. The rearrangement uses TRBV28 and TRBJ1-4; D not resolved. Germline V gene data show CDR1 as MDHEN and CDR2 as SYDVKM. The length of the CDR3 is 14 residues. Trimming left V 7 bases short and J 0 bases short, with 9 bases between. The CDR3 nucleotides read TGTGCCAGCACCCTAGTTGCAACTAATGAAAAACTGTTTTTT. This gives the protein CASTLVATNEKLFF.

The chain recombines TRBV18 with TRBJ1-5; 8 bases are a match to TRBD1. The CDR3 loop spans 16 amino acids. V lost 3 bases to trimming and J lost 2 bases; unmatched junction nucleotides: 6. In germline, CDR1 is KGHSH, CDR2 LQKENI. CDR3 amino acids: CASSPNQGAGNQPQHF. Here the CDR3 DNA reads TGTGCCAGCTCACCGAACCAGGGGGCTGGCAATCAGCCCCAGCATTTT.

The rearrangement links TRBV11-3 to TRBJ2-3, with no clear D. With 0 bases removed from V and 8 bases from J, the gap between germline ends came to 9 bases. The CDR3 consists of 13 residues. Germline V gene sequence: CDR1 SGHNT, CDR2 YENEEA. CDR3 in DNA: TGTGCCAGCAGCTTAGATCGGAGAGGTACGCAGTATTTT. Amino acids: CASSLDRRGTQYF. Based on the CDR3 plus reference TRBV11-3 and TRBJ2-3, the full variable domain is EAGVVQSPRYKIIEKKQPVAFWCNPISGHNTLYWYLQNLGQGPELLIRYENEEAVDDSQLPKDRFSAERLKGVDSTLKIQPAELGDSAVYLCASSLDRRGTQYFGPGTRLTVL.

The rearrangement links TRBV30 to TRBJ2-7; tentative D call: TRBD2 (6 bases). The CDR3 extends over 14 amino acids. Germline-derived CDR1 and CDR2 are GTSNPN and SVGIG (reference sequence). V lost 1 base, J lost 7 bases, and 17 bases lay in between. The CDR3 coding sequence is TGTGCCTGGAGTGAGAGTCTGTACGGGGGTGAGCAGTACTTC. This codes for CAWSESLYGGEQYF.

The chain links TRBV9 to TRBJ2-1, with TRBD1 matching over 10 bases. The CDR3 totals 13 residues. The V segment lost 6 bases and the J segment 7 bases; nucleotides outside the gene matches: 4. Germline values: CDR1 SGDLS, CDR2 YYNGEE. CDR3 DNA: TGTGCCAGCACCCGGACAGGGGGGAATGAGCAGTTCTTC. It is translated as CASTRTGGNEQFF.